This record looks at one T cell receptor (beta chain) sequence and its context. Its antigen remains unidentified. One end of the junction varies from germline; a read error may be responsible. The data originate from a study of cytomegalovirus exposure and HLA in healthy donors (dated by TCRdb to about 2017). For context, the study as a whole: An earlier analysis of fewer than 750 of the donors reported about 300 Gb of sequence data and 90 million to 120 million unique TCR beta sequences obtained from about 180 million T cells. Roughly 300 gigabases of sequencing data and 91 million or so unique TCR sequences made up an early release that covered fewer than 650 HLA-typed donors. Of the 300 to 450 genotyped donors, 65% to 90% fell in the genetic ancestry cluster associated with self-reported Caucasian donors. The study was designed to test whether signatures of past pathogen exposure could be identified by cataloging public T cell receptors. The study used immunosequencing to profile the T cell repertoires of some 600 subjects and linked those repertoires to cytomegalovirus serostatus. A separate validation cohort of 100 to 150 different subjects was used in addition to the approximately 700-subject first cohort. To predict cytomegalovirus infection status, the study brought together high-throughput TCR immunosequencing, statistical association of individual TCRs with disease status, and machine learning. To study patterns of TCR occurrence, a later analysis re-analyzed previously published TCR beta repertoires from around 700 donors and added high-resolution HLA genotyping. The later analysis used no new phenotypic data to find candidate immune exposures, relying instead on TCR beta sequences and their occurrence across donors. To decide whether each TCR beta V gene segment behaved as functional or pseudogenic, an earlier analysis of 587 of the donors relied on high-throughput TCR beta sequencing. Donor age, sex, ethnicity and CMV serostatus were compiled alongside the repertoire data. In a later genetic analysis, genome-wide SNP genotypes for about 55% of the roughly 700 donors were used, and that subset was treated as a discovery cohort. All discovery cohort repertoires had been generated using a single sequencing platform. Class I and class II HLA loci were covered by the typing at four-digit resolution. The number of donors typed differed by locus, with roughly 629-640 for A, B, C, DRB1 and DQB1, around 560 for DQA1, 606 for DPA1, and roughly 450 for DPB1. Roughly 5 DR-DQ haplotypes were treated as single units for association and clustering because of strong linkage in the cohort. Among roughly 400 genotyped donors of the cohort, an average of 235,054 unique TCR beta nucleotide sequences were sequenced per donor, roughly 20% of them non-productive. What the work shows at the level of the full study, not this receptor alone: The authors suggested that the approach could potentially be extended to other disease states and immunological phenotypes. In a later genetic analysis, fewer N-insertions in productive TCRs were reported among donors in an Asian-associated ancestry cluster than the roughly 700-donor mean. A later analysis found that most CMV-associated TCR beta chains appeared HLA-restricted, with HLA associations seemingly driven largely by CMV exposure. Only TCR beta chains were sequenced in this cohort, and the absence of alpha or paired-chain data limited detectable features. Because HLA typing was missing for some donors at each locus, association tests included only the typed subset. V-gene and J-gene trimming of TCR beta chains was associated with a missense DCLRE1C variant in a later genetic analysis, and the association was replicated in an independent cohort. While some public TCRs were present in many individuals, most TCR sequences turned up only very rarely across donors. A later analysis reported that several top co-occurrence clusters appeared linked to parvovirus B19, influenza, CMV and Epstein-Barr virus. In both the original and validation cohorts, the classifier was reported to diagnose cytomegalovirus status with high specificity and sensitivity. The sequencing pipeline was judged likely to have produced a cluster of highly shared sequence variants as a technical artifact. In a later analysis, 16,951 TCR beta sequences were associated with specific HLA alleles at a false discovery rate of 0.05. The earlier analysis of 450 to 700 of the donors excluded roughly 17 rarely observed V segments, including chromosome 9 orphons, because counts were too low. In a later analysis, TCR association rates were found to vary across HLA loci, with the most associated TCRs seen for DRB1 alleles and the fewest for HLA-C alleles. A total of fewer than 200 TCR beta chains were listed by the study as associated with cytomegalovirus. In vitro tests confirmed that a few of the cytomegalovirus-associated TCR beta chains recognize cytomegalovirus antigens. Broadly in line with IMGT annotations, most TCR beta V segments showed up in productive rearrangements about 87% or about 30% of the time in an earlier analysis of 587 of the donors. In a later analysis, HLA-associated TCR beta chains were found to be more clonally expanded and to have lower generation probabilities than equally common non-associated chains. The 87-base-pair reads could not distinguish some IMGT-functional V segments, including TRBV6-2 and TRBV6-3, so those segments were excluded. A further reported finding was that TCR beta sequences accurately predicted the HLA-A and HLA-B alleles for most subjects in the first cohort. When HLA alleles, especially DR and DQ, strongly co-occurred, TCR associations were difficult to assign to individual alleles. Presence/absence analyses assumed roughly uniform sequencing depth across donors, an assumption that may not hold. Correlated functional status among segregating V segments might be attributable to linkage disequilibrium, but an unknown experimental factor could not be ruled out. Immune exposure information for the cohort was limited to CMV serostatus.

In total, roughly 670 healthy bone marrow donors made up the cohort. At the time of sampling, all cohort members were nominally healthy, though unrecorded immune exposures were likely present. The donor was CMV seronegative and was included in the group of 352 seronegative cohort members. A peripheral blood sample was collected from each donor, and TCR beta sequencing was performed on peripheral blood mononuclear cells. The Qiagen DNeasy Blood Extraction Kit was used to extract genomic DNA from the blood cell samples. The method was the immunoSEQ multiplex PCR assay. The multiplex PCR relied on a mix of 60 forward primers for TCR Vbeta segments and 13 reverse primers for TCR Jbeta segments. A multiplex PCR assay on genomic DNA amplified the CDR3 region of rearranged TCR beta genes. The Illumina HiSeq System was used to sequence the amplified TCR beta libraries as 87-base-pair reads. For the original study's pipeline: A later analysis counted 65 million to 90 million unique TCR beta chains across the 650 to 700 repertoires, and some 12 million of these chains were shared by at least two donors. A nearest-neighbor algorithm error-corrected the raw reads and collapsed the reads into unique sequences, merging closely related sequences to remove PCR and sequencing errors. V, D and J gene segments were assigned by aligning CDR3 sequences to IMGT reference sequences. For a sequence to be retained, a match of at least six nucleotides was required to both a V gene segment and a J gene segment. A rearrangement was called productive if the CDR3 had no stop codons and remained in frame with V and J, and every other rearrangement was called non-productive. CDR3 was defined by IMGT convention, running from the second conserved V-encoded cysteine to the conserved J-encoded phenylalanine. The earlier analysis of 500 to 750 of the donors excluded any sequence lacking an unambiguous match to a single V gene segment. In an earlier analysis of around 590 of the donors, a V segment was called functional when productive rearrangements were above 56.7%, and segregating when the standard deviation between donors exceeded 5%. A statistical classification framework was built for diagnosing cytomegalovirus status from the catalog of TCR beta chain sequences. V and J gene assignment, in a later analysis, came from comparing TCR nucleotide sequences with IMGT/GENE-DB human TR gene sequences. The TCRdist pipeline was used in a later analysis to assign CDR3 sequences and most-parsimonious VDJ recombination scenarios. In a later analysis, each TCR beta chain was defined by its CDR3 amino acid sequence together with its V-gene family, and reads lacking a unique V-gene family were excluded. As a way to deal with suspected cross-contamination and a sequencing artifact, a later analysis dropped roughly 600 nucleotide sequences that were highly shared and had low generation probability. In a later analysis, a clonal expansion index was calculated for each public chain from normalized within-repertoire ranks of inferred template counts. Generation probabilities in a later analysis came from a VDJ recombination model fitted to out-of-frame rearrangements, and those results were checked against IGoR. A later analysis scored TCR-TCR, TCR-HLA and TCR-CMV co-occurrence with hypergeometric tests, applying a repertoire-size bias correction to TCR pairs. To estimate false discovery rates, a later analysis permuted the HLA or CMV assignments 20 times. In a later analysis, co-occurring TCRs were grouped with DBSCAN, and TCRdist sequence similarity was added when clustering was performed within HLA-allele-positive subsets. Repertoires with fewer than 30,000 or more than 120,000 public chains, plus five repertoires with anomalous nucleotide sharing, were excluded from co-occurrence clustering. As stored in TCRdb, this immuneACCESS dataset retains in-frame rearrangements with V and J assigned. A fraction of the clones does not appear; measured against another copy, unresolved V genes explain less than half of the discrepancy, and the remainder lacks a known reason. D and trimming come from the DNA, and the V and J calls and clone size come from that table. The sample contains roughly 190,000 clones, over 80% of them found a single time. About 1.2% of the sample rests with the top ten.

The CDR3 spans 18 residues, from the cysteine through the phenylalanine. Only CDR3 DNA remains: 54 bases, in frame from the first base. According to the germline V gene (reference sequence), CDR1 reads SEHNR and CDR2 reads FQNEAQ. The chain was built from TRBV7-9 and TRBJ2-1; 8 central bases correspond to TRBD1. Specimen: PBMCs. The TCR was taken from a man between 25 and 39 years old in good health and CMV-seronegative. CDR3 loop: CSSSPPIRDRSSYNEQFF. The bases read TGTTCCAGCAGCCCCCCAATACGGGACAGGTCCTCCTACAATGAGCAGTTCTTC.